This TCR beta chain was sequenced during a study of T cells in Graves' hyperthyroidism and ophthalmopathy. About the research overall: Peripheral blood draws took place at initial diagnosis, ahead of any treatment. General study points: Most thyroid clonotypes with frequency above 0.001 were detected in blood. A median 6.5 months before onset, the model predicted ophthalmopathy.

CDR3 length: 18 residues. V shed 5 bases and J 1 base; nucleotides not matched to a gene: 11. CDR1 and CDR2 (germline): KGHDR, SFDVKD. In the case of this clonotype: Its specificity is not known.

The investigators amplified TCR beta CDR3 regions from RNA transcripts. TCR CDR3 regions were first amplified by RT-PCR with HTBI primers. TCRdb itself ran the multiplex PCR reads through MiXCR, one entry per CDR3 protein. Among 400,000 or so distinct CDR3 sequences listed, 12% to 15% were seen once. V gene TRBV24-1 combines with J gene TRBJ2-3; 10 bases fit TRBD2. This clonotype was obtained from a woman aged 60-70 years with Graves' ophthalmopathy. Sequenced sample: blood. The CDR3 loop is CATSGTMRTSGGTDTQYF. For the CDR3, the DNA is TGTGCCACCAGTGGTACGATGAGAACTAGCGGGGGCACAGATACGCAGTATTTT.